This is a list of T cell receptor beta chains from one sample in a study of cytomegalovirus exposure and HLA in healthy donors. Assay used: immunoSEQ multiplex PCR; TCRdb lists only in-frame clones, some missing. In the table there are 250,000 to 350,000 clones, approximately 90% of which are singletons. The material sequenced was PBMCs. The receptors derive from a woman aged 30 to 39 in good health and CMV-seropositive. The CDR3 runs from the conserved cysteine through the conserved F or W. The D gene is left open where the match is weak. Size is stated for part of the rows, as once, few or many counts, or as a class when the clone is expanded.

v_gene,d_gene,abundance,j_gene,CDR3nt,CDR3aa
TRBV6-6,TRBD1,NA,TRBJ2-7,TGTGCCAGCCTAGGGGACAGGGGGCTTTACGAGCAGTACTTC,CASLGDRGLYEQYF
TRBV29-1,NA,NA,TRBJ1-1,TGCAGCGTTGGGGCGGCCTTTGAAGCTTTCTTT,CSVGAAFEAFF
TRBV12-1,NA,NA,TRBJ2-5,TGTGCCAGCAGCTTTGTCACCATGTGGTCTAGCGGGAGGGCAGAGACCCAGTACTTC,CASSFVTMWSSGRAETQYF
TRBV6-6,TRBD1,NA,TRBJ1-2,TGTGCCAGCAGCCGAACAGGGGAGGATGGCTACACCTTC,CASSRTGEDGYTF
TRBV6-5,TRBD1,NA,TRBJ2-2,TGTGCCAGCAGGCTACAGGGGGCGCACACCGGGGAGCTGTTTTTT,CASRLQGAHTGELFF
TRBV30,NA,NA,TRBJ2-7,TGTGCCTGGAGTTCGAGCGGCAGATGGGAGCAGTACTTC,CAWSSSGRWEQYF
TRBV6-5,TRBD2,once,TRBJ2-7,TGTGCCAGCAGTCCAAGCGGGGCCGGAGGGTACGAGCAGTACTTC,CASSPSGAGGYEQYF
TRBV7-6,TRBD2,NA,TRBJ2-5,TGTGCCAGCAGCTTACTAGCGGGGGCCCAAGAGACCCAGTACTTC,CASSLLAGAQETQYF
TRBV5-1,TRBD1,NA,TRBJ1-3,TGCGCCAGCAGCTTGGACAGGGGGCCCGGAAACACCATATATTTT,CASSLDRGPGNTIYF
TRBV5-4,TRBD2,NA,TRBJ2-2,TGTGCCAGCAGCTTCGAGCGGGGGGGCCCCCGGGAGCTGTTTTTT,CASSFERGGPRELFF
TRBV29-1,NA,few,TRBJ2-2,TGCGCAGGCCTTAGGGACACCGGGGAGCTGTTTTTT,CAGLRDTGELFF
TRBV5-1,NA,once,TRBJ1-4,TGCGCCAGCAGATCCATACAGGACCTCGCAACTAATGAAAAACTGTTTTTT,CASRSIQDLATNEKLFF
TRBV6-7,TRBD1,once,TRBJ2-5,TGTGCCAGCAGTATTCTCCGGGACAGAAAACAAGAGACCCAGTACTTC,CASSILRDRKQETQYF
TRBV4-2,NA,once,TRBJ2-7,TGTGCCAGCAGCCAAGAGGGCCTTTCAGAGCCCCCCTACGAGCAGTACTTC,CASSQEGLSEPPYEQYF
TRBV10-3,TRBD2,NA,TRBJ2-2,TGTGCCATCAGTGAGTCGGGTAGCGGGAAAGTTTGGCCCGGGGAGCTGTTTTTT,CAISESGSGKVWPGELFF
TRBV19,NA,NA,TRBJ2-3,TGTGCCAGTAGTATAGGGCGGAACACAGATACGCAGTATTTT,CASSIGRNTDTQYF
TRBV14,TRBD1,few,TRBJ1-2,TGTGCCAGCAGCCAGGGACAGACCTTCTATGGCTACACCTTC,CASSQGQTFYGYTF
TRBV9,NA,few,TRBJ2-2,TGTGCCAGCAGCGCCCCAGGGAGCCCCGGGGAGCTGTTTTTT,CASSAPGSPGELFF
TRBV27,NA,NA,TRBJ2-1,TGTGCCAGCAGTATGTATGGTGGGAGGATCTCCTACAATGAGCAGTTCTTC,CASSMYGGRISYNEQFF
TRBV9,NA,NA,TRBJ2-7,TGTGCCAGCAGCGCAGGGACTGAAGCCTACGAGCAGTACTTC,CASSAGTEAYEQYF
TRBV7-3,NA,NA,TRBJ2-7,TGTGCCAGCAGCCTTGACGGGCCCTCCTACGAGCAGTACTTC,CASSLDGPSYEQYF
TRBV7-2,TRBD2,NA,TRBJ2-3,TGTGCCAGCAGCCGGCCTAGCGGGGGGTCCGATACGCAGTATTTT,CASSRPSGGSDTQYF
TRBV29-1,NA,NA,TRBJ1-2,TGCAGCGTTGAGAGGGGGACAACGCTTAACTATGGCTACACCTTC,CSVERGTTLNYGYTF
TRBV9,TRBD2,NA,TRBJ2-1,TGTGCCAGCAGCGCCTCGGGACTAGCGGATTACAATGAGCAGTTCTTC,CASSASGLADYNEQFF
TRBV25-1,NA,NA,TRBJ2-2,TGTGCCAGCGAAGGGGCCGGGGAGCTGTTTTTT,CASEGAGELFF